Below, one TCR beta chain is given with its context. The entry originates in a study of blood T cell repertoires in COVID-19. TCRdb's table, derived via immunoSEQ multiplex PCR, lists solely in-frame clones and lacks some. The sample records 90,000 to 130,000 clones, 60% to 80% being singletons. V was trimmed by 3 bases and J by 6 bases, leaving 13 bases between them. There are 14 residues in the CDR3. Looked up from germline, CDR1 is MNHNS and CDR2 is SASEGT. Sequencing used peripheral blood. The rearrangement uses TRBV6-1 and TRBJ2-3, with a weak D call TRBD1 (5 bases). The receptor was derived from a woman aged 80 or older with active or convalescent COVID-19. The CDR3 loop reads CASSDRARWDTQYF. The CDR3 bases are TGTGCCAGCAGTGACAGGGCCCGCTGGGATACGCAGTATTTT.